Here is one TCR beta chain with its context. V was shortened by 2 bases and J by 3 bases, with 5 bases between the two germline ends. The length of the CDR3 is 12 residues. Germline V lookup: CDR1 LGHNT, CDR2 FRNRAP. This sample was included in a study of technical replicates of blood from a few donors. Generated by immunoSEQ multiplex PCR, the TCRdb table keeps only in-frame clones and is missing some. The repertoire includes about 56,000 clones, 80% to 95% of them detected once, and roughly 4.2% sits in the top ten. V usage is TRBV12-5 and J usage is TRBJ2-7; D is undetermined. This clonotype was obtained from a human donor in good health. Some clones in this sample may be carry-over from other donors' samples. Sample: PBMCs. The CDR3 nucleotides read TGTGCTAGTGGTTTGAACAACTACGAGCAGTACTTC. Protein: CASGLNNYEQYF. The variable domain in full, completed from reference TRBV12-5 and TRBJ2-7, reads DARVTQTPRHKVTEMGQEVTMRCQPILGHNTVFWYRQTMMQGLELLAYFRNRAPLDDSGMPKDRFSAEMPDATLATLKIQPSEPRDSAVYFCASGLNNYEQYFGPGTRLTVT.